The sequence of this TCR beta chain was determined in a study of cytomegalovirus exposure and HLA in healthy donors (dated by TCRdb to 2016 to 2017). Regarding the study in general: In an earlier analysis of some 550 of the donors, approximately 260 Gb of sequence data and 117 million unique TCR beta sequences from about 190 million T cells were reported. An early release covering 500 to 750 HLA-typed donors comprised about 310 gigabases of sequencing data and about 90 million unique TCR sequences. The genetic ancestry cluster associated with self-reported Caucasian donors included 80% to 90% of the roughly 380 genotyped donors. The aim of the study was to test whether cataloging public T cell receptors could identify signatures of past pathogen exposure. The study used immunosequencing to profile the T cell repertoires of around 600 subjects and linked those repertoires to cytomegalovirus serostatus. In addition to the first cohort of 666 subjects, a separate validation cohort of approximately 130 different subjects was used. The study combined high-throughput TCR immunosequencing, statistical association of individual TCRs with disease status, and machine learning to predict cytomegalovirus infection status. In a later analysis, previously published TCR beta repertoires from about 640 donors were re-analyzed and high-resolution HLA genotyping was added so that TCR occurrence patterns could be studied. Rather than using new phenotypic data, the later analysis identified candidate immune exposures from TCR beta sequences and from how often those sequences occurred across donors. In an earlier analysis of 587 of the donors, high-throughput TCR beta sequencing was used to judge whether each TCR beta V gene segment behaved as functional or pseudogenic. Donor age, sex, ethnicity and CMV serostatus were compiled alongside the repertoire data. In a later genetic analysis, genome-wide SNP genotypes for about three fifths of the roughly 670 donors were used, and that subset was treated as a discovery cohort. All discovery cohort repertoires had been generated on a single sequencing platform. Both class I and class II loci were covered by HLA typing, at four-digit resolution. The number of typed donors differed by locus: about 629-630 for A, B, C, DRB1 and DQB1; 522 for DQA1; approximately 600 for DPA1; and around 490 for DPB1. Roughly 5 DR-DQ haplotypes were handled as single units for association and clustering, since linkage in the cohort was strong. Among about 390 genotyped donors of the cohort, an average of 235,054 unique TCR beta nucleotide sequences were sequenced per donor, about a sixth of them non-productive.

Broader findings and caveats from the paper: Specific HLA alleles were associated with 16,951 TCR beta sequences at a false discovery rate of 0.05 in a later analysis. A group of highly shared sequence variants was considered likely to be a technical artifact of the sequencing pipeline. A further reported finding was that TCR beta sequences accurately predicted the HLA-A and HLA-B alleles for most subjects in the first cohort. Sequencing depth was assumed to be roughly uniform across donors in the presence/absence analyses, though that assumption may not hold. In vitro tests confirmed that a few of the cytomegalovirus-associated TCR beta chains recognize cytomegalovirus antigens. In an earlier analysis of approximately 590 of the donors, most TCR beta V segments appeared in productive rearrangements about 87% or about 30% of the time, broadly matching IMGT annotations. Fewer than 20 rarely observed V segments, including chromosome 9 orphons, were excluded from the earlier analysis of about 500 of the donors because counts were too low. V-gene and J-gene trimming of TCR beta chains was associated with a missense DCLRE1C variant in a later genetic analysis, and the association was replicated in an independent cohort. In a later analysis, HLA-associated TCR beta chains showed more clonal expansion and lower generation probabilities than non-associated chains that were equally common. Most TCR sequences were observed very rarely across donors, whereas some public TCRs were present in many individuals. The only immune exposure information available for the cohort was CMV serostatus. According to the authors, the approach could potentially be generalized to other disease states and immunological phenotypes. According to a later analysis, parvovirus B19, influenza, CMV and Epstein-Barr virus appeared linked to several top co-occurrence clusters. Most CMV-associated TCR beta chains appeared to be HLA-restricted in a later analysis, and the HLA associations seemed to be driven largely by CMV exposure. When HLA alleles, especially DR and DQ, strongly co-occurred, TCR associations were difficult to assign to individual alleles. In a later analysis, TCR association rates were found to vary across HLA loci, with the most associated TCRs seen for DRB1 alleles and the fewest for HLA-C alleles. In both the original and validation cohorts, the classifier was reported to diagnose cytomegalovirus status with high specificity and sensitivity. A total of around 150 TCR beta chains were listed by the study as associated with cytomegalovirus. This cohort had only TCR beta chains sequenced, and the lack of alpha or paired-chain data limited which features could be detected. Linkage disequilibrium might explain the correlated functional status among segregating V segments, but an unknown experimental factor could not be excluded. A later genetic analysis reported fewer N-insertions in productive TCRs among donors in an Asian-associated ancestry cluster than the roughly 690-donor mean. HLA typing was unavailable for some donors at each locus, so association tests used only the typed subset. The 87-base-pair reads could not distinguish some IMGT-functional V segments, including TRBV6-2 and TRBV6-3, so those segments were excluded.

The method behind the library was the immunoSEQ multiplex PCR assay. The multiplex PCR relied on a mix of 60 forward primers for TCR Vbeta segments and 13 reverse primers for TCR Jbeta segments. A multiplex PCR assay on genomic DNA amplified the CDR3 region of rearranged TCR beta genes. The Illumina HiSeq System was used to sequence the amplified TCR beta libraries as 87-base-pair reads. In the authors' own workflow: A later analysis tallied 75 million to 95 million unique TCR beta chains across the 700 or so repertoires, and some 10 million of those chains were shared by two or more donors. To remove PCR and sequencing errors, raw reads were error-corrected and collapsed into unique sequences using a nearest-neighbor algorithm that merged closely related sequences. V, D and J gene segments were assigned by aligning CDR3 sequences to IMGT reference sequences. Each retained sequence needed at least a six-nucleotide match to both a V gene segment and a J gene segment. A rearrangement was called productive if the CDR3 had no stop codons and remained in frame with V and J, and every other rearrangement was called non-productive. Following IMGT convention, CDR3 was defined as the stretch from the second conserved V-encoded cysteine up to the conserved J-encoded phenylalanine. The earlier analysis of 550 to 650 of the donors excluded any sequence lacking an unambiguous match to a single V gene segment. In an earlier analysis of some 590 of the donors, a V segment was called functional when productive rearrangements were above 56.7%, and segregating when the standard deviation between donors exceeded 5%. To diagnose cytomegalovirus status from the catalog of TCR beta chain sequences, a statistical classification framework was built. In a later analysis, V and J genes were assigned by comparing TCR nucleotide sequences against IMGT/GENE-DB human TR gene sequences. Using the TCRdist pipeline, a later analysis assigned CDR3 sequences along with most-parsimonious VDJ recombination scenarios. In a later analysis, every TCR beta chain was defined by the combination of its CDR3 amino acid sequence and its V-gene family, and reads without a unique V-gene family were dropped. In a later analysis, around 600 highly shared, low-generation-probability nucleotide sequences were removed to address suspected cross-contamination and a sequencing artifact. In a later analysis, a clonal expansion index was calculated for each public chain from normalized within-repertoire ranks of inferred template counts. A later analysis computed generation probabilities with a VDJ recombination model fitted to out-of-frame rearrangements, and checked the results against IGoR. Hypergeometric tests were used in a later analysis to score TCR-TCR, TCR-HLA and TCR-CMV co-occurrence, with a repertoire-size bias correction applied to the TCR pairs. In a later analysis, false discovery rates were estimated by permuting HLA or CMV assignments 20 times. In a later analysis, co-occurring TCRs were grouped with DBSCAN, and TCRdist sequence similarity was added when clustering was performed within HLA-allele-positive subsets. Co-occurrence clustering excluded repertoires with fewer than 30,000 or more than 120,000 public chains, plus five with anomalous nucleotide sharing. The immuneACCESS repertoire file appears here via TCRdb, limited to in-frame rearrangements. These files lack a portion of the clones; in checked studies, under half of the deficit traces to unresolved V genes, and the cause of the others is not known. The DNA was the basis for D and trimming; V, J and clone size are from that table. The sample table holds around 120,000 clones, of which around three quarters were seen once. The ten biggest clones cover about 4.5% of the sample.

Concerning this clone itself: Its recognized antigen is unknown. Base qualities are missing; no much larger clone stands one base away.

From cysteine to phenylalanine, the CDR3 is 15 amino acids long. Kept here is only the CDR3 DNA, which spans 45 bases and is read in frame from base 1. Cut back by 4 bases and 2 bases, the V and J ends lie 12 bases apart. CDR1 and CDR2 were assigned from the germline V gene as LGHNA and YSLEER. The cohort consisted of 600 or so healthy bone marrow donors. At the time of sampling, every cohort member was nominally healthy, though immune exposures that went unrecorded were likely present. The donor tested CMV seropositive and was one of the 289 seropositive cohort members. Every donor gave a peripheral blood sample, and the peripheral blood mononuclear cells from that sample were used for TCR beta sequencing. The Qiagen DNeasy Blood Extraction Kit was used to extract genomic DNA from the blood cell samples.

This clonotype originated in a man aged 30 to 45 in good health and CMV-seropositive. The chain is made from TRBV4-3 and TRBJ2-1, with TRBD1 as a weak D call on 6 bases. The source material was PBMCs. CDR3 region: CASSRQDRAYNEQFF. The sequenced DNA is TGCGCCAGCAGCCGGCAGGACAGAGCCTACAATGAGCAGTTCTTC.